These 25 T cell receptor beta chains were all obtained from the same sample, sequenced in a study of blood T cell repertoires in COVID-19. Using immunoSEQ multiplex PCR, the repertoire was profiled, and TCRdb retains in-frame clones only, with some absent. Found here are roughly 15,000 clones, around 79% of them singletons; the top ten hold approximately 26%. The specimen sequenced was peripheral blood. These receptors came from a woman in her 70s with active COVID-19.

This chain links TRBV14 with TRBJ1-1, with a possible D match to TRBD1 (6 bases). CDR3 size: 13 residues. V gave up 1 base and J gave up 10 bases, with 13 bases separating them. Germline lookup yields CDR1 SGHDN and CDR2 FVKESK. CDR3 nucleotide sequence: TGTGCCAGCAGCCAAGTGCGGGGGCGGATAGCTTTCTTT. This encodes CASSQVRGRIAFF.

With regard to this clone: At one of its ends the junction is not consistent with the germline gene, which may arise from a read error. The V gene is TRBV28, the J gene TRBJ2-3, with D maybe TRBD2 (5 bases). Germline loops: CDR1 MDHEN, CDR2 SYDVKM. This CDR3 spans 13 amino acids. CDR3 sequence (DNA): TGTGCGAGCAAGGCCCAGGAGCGGGATACGCAGTATTTT. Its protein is CASKAQERDTQYF.

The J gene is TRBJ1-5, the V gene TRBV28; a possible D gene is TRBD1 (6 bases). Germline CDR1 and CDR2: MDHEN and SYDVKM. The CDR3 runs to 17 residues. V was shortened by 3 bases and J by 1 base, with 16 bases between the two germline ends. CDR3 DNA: TGTGCCAGCAGTTTGCGATTGGGGGACACCAGCAATCAGCCCCAGCATTTT. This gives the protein CASSLRLGDTSNQPQHF.

As DNA, the CDR3 is TGTGCCAGCAGCCTAGGACTGTACCCAAGGGAGACCCAGTACTTC. Amino acids: CASSLGLYPRETQYF. The genes are TRBV11-2 and TRBJ2-5; tentatively, D is TRBD2 (5 bases). V dropped 5 bases and J dropped 5 bases, with 18 bases sitting between them. The CDR3 covers 15 residues. CDR1 is SGHAT and CDR2 is FQNNGV in the germline V gene.

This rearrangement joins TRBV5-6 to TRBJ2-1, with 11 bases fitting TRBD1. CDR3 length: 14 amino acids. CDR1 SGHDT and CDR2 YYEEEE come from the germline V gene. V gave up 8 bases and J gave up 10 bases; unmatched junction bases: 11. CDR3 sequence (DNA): TGTGCCAGTAATGGACAGGGGGCGATGCAGGAGCAGTTCTTC. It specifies CASNGQGAMQEQFF.

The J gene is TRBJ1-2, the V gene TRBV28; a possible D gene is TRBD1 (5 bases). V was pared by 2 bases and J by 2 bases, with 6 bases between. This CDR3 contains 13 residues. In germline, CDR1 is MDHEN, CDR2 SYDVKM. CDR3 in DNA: TGTGCCAGCAGTTTAGACAGAAACTATGGCTACACCTTC. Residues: CASSLDRNYGYTF.

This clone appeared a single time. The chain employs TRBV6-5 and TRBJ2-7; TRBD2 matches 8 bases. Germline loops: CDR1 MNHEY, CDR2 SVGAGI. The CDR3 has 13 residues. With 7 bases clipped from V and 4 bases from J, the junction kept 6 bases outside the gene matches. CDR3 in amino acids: CASTEGGRYEQYF. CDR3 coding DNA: TGTGCCAGCACCGAGGGCGGGAGGTACGAGCAGTACTTC.

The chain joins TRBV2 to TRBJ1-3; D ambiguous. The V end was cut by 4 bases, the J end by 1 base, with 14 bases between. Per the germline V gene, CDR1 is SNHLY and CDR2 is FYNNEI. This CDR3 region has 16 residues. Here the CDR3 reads CASSALASPSGNTIYF. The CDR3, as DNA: TGTGCCAGCAGTGCTCTGGCTTCGCCATCTGGAAACACCATATATTTT. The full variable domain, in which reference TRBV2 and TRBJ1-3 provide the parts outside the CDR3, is EPEVTQTPSHQVTQMGQEVILRCVPISNHLYFYWYRQILGQKVEFLVSFYNNEISEKSEIFDDQFSVERPDGSNFTLKIRSTKLEDSAMYFCASSALASPSGNTIYFGEGSWLTVV.

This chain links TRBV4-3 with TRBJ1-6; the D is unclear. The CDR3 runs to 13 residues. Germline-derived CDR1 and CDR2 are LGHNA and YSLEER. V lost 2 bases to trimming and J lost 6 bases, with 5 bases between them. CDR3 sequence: CASSQWANSPLHF. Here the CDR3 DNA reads TGCGCCAGCAGCCAATGGGCTAATTCACCCCTCCACTTT.

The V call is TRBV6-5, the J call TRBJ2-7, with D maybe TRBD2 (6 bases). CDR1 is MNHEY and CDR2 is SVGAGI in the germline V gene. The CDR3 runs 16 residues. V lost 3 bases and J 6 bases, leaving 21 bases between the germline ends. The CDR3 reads CASSYPTRDGLSEQYF. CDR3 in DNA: TGTGCCAGCAGTTATCCAACGCGGGACGGACTTTCCGAGCAGTACTTC.

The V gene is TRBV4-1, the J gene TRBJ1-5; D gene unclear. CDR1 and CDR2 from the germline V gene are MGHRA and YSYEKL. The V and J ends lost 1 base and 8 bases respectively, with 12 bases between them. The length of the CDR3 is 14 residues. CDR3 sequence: CASSQAGVGKPQHF. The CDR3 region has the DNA TGCGCCAGCAGCCAAGCCGGGGTGGGGAAGCCCCAGCATTTT.

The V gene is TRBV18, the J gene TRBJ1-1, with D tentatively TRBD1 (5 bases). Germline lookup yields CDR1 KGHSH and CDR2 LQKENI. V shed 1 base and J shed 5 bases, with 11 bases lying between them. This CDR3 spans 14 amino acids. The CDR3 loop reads CASSPLGGRTEAFF. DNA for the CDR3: TGTGCCAGCTCACCACTTGGGGGGAGGACTGAAGCTTTCTTT.

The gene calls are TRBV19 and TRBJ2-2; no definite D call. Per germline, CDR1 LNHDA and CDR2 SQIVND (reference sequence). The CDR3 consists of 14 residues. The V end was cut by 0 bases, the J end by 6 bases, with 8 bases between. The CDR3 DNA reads TGTGCCAGTAGTATAGATCTTACTCCCGGGGAGCTGTTTTTT. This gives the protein CASSIDLTPGELFF. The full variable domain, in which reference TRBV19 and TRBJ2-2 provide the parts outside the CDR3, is DGGITQSPKYLFRKEGQNVTLSCEQNLNHDAMYWYRQDPGQGLRLIYYSQIVNDFQKGDIAEGYSVSREKKESFPLTVTSAQKNPTAFYLCASSIDLTPGELFFGEGSRLTVL.

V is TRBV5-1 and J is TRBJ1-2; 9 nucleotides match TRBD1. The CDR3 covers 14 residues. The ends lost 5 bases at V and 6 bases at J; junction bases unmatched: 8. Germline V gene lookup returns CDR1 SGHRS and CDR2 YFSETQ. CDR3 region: CASSPGTGLNGYTF. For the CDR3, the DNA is TGCGCCAGCAGTCCTGGGACAGGGCTTAATGGCTACACCTTC.

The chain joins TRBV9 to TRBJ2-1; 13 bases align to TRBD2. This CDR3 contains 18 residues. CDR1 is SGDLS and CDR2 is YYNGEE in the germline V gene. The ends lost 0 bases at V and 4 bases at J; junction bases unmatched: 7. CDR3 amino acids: CASSVGTGLAGRYNEQFF. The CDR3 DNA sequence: TGTGCCAGCAGCGTAGGTACGGGACTAGCGGGACGGTACAATGAGCAGTTCTTC.

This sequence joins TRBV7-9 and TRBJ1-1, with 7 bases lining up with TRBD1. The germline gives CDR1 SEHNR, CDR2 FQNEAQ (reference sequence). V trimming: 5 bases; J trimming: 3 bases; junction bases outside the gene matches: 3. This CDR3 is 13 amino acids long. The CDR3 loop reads CASSRDRDTEAFF. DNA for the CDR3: TGTGCCAGCAGCCGTGACAGGGACACTGAAGCTTTCTTT.

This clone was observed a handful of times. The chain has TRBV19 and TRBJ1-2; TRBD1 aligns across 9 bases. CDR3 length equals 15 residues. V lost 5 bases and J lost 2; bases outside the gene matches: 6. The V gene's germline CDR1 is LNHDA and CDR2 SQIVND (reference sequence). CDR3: CASSEPTGGNYGYTF. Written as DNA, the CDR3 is TGTGCCAGTAGTGAGCCCACAGGGGGCAACTATGGCTACACCTTC.

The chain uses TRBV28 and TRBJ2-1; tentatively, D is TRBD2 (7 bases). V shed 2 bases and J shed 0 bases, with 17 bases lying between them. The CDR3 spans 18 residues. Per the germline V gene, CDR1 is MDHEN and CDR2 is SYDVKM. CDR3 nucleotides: TGTGCCAGCAGTTTAATGGGGGGGGGCAACAGCTCCTACAATGAGCAGTTCTTC. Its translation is CASSLMGGGNSSYNEQFF.

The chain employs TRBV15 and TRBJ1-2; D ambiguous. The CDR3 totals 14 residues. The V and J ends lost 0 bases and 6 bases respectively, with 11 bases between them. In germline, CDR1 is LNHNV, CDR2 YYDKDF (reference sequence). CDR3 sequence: CATSRDGRADGYTF. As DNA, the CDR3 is TGTGCCACCAGCAGAGACGGGAGGGCCGATGGCTACACCTTC.

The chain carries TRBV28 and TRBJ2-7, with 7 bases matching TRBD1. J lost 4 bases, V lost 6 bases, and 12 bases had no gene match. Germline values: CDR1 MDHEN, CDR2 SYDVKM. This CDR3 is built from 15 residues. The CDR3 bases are TGTGCCAGCAGGGAAAAAGGGGGCCAGCTTTACGAGCAGTACTTC. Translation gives CASREKGGQLYEQYF.

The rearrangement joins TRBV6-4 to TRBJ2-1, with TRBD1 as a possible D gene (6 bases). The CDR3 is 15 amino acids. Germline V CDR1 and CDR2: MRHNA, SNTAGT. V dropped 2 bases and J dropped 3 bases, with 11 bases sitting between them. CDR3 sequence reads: CASSDEGGDYNEQFF. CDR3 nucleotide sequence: TGTGCCAGCAGTGACGAAGGGGGAGACTACAATGAGCAGTTCTTC.

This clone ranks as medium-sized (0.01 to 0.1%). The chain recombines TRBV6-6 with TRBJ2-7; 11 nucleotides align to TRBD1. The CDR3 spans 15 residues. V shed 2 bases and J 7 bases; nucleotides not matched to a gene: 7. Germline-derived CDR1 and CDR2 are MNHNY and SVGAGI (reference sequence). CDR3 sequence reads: CASSYRGQGDGEQYF. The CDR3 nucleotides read TGTGCCAGCAGTTACCGGGGACAGGGGGACGGAGAGCAGTACTTC.

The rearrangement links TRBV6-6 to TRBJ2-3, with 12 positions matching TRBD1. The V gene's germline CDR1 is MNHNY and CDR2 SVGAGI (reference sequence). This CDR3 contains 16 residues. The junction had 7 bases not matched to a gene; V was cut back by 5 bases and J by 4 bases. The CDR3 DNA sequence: TGTGCCAGCAGTCGAGCGGGACAGGGGGCCCCAGATACGCAGTATTTT. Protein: CASSRAGQGAPDTQYF.

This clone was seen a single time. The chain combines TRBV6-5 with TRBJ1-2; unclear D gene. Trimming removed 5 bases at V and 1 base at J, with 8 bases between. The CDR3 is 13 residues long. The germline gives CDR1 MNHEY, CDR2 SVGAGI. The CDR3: CASSLTVNYGYTF. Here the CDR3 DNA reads TGTGCCAGCAGTCTCACAGTTAACTATGGCTACACCTTC.

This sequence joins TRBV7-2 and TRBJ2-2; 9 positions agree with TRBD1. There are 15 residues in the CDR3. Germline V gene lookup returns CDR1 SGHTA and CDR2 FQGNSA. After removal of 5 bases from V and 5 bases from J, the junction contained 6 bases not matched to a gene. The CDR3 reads CASSTGQGRTGELFF. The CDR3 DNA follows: TGTGCCAGCAGCACGGGACAGGGAAGAACCGGGGAGCTGTTTTTT.